This TCR beta chain was profiled in a study of T cells in Graves' hyperthyroidism and ophthalmopathy. Study-wide results and limits: A model built on 13 V-J features separated ophthalmopathy from stable hyperthyroidism.

Remarks on this clonotype: Its antigen is unknown. This could be a read error, since a much larger clone is one nucleotide away.

Template material for amplifying TCR beta CDR3 regions consisted of RNA transcripts. HTBI primers were the set used in a first-round RT-PCR of the TCR CDR3. TCRdb analysed the multiplex PCR reads with MiXCR anew, one entry per CDR3 protein. The data hold 600,000 to 700,000 distinct CDR3 sequences, with over 40% observed a single time. CDR1 and CDR2 from the germline V gene are ENHRY and SYGVKD. This CDR3 comprises 19 residues. With 2 bases clipped from V and 1 base from J, the junction kept 16 bases outside the gene matches. This chain connects TRBV10-3 to TRBJ1-1; 7 bases are a match to TRBD1. The sequencing input was peripheral blood or thyroid tissue (not recorded which). This sequence was found in an adult man with Graves' disease, either hyperthyroidism or ophthalmopathy (not recorded which). The CDR3: CAISERWGGQEWRNTEAFF. CDR3 DNA: TGTGCCATCAGTGAGAGATGGGGTGGACAGGAGTGGAGGAACACTGAAGCTTTCTTT.